What follows describes a single TCR beta chain. Its specificity is not known. The source of the sample is a study of OX40 agonist ivuxolimab in advanced cancers. Background on the study: Patients in the trial were receiving intravenous ivuxolimab every 2 weeks, at doses of 0.01 to 10 mg/kg. Study-wide findings and caveats: On average, a greater number of expanded clones characterised CD8+ T cells relative to CD4+.

Sequencing used immunoSEQ multiplex PCR; TCRdb keeps in-frame clones, though not all of them. The data contain tens of thousands of clones, 84% of them singletons. The germline V gene encodes CDR1 SGHRS and CDR2 YFSETQ. V lost 4 bases to trimming and J lost 0 bases; unmatched junction nucleotides: 5. The CDR3 has 15 amino acids. Autoimmune disease history or systemic immunosuppression led to patient exclusion. The chain combines TRBV5-1 with TRBJ1-1; 8 bases agree with TRBD1. The clonotype originates from an adult with an advanced solid tumor such as melanoma, head and neck, liver or kidney cancer. Sequencing was performed on CD4+ or CD8+ T cells sorted from blood, taken in a trial of the OX40 agonist ivuxolimab. For the CDR3, the DNA is TGCGCCAGCAGCCCGGACAGGGCCATGAACACTGAAGCTTTCTTT. It translates to CASSPDRAMNTEAFF.